A selection of T cell receptor beta chains follows, all from one sample in a study of T cells in Graves' hyperthyroidism and ophthalmopathy. TCRdb independently ran MiXCR on the multiplex PCR reads; one entry per CDR3 protein. Among more than 500,000 distinct CDR3 sequences, more than 45% were seen once, and the ten largest hold around 19%. The sequencing sample was made of peripheral blood or thyroid tissue (not recorded which). All receptors derive from an adult woman with Graves' disease, either hyperthyroidism or ophthalmopathy (not recorded which). CDR3s include the opening cysteine and the closing phenylalanine or tryptophan. The D gene is left open where the match is weak. For some rows the clone size is stated as once, few or many, or as a class when expanded; others skip it.

CDR3 protein | CDR3 DNA | clone size | J gene | D gene | V gene
CAISDGTSGSETQYF | TGTGCCATCAGTGACGGGACTAGCGGGAGTGAGACCCAGTACTTC | - | TRBJ2-5 | TRBD2 | TRBV10-3
CASSQTSSGNTIYF | TGTGCCAGCAGCCAAACGTCCTCTGGAAACACCATATATTTT | many | TRBJ1-3 | - | TRBV11-2
CASSRGALGFYEQYF | TGTGCCAGCAGTAGGGGGGCCCTGGGGTTCTACGAGCAGTACTTC | many | TRBJ2-7 | - | TRBV6-6
CATSRDQLFF | TGTGCCACCAGTCGGGACCAGCTGTTTTTT | once | TRBJ2-2 | - | TRBV24-1
CARSPGAGSVYEQYF | TGTGCCCGCAGCCCAGGAGCGGGAAGCGTCTACGAGCAGTACTTC | - | TRBJ2-7 | TRBD2 | TRBV7-2
CASSPGLAGGGETQYF | TGTGCCAGCAGCCCAGGACTAGCGGGAGGGGGGGAGACCCAGTACTTC | many | TRBJ2-5 | TRBD2 | TRBV7-2
CASSYSGENTEAFF | TGTGCCAGCAGTTACTCAGGGGAGAACACTGAAGCTTTCTTT | - | TRBJ1-1 | - | TRBV6-5
CASRRTGNTIYF | TGTGCCAGCAGGAGGACCGGAAACACCATATATTTT | many | TRBJ1-3 | - | TRBV12-3/TRBV12-4
CASSPGTGGGMHGYTF | TGTGCCAGTAGTCCTGGGACAGGGGGTGGAATGCATGGCTACACCTTC | many | TRBJ1-2 | TRBD1 | TRBV19
CAWRRRSDYGYTF | TGTGCCTGGAGACGCAGATCGGACTATGGCTACACCTTC | many | TRBJ1-2 | - | TRBV30
CSNGQGAQETQYF | TGCAGCAATGGACAGGGGGCCCAGGAGACCCAGTACTTC | - | TRBJ2-5 | TRBD1 | TRBV29-1
CASSLAAGSGRYEQYF | TGTGCCAGCAGCTTAGCCGCCGGTAGCGGGAGATACGAGCAGTACTTC | many | TRBJ2-7 | TRBD2 | TRBV7-9
CASSRGRDTSVGLF | TGTGCCAGTAGTAGGGGGAGAGACACCTCCGTCGGCCTTTTT | - | TRBJ1-1 | - | TRBV19
CASSTDRTGVSPLHF | TGTGCCAGCAGCACAGACCGGACAGGGGTGTCACCCCTCCACTTT | many | TRBJ1-6 | TRBD1 | TRBV12-3/TRBV12-4
CASSLYFRETQYF | TGTGCCAGCAGTTTGTATTTCCGGGAGACCCAGTACTTC | many | TRBJ2-5 | - | TRBV28
CASSSYGQFYGYTF | TGTGCCAGCAGCTCATACGGACAGTTCTATGGCTACACCTTC | - | TRBJ1-2 | - | TRBV7-2
CASRGGTAGSGELFF | TGTGCCAGCAGAGGAGGGACAGCGGGAAGCGGGGAGCTGTTTTTT | few | TRBJ2-2 | - | TRBV7-9
CATSRGQGNYEQYF | TGTGCCACCAGCAGAGGACAGGGGAACTACGAGCAGTACTTC | - | TRBJ2-7 | TRBD1 | TRBV15
CASSPMTGDGEKLFF | TGCGCCAGCAGCCCCATGACTGGGGACGGTGAAAAACTGTTTTTT | - | TRBJ1-4 | - | TRBV5-1
CARDSRAYGYTF | TGTGCCAGGGACTCGAGGGCTTATGGCTACACCTTC | - | TRBJ1-2 | - | TRBV30
CASSIGKSSYNSPLHF | TGTGCCAGTAGTATAGGGAAAAGCTCCTATAATTCACCCCTCCACTTT | - | TRBJ1-6 | - | TRBV19
CASSVGGSGQTHEQYF | TGTGCCAGCAGCGTAGGAGGCTCTGGGCAGACCCACGAGCAGTACTTC | many | TRBJ2-7 | - | TRBV9
CSAPTRGKGEQYF | TGCAGTGCTCCAACTAGGGGTAAAGGCGAGCAGTACTTC | many | TRBJ2-7 | - | TRBV20-1
CAIRGAGYTF | TGTGCCATCCGGGGAGCTGGCTACACCTTC | - | TRBJ1-2 | - | TRBV7-9
CASSRQNSYEQYF | TGTGCCAGCAGTCGACAGAACTCCTACGAGCAGTACTTC | few | TRBJ2-7 | - | TRBV6-1
CASSLERGQGSPLHF | TGTGCCAGCAGCTTAGAGAGGGGCCAGGGATCACCCCTCCACTTT | many | TRBJ1-6 | - | TRBV7-9
CASIKVSTPLGADTQYF | TGTGCCAGCATAAAAGTTTCAACCCCTCTGGGCGCAGATACGCAGTATTTT | - | TRBJ2-3 | - | TRBV2
CAWSVPSFGLNTEAFF | TGTGCCTGGAGTGTACCAAGCTTCGGCCTGAACACTGAAGCTTTCTTT | - | TRBJ1-1 | - | TRBV30
CASSLARLDRDLFYEQYF | TGCGCCAGCAGCTTGGCCCGACTCGACAGGGATCTTTTCTACGAGCAGTACTTC | many | TRBJ2-7 | TRBD1 | TRBV5-1
CASSLAGGNVFTEAFF | TGCGCCAGCAGCTTGGCCGGGGGGAACGTGTTCACTGAAGCTTTCTTT | - | TRBJ1-1 | - | TRBV13
CASSFKGAASSYNSPLHF | TGTGCCAGCAGTTTTAAGGGCGCAGCGAGCTCCTATAATTCACCCCTCCACTTT | few | TRBJ1-6 | - | TRBV12-3/TRBV12-4
CASSLTRRETQYF | TGTGCCAGCAGTTTAACTCGTAGGGAGACCCAGTACTTC | many | TRBJ2-5 | - | TRBV28
CATSVGGTYEQYF | TGTGCCACCAGCGTCGGGGGAACCTACGAGCAGTACTTC | many | TRBJ2-7 | - | TRBV15
CASSLGARQPQHF | TGTGCTAGCAGCTTAGGGGCTAGACAGCCCCAGCATTTT | - | TRBJ1-5 | - | TRBV7-7
CASTRAGAALGYTF | TGTGCCAGCACCCGGGCGGGGGCCGCCCTTGGCTACACCTTC | many | TRBJ1-2 | - | TRBV6-5
CSAPSGGSYQETQYF | TGCAGTGCGCCCTCGGGGGGTTCGTACCAAGAGACCCAGTACTTC | many | TRBJ2-5 | TRBD2 | TRBV20-1
CASSPIRAEAFF | TGTGCCAGCAGTCCGATCCGAGCTGAAGCTTTCTTT | many | TRBJ1-1 | - | TRBV28